The 22 T cell receptor beta chains below all came from one sample that was sequenced in a study of cytotoxic CD8 clonotypes in ibrutinib-treated CLL. Some clones are missing from TCRdb's copy, which holds only in-frame ones; the method was immunoSEQ multiplex PCR. The sample lists tens of thousands of clones, approximately 60% occurring once. Sequencing used PBMCs, obtained after 24 months of ibrutinib treatment. Receptors originate from a human donor with chronic lymphocytic leukemia.

This clone showed up just a few times. V and J are TRBV6-1 and TRBJ1-2; no firm D call. Between the trimmed V and J ends, which lost 3 bases and 7 bases, there was a span of 24 bases. CDR1 and CDR2 (germline): MNHNS, SASEGT. The CDR3 runs 17 residues. CDR3 sequence: CASSDPPGVLTRRGYTF. The CDR3 region has the DNA TGTGCCAGCAGTGATCCTCCTGGGGTTCTCACCCGGCGTGGCTACACCTTC.

This clone was counted once. V is TRBV5-6 and J is TRBJ2-7; D might be TRBD1 or TRBD2, each matching 5 bases. CDR1 is SGHDT and CDR2 is YYEEEE in the germline V gene. This CDR3 is built from 13 residues. V was trimmed by 4 bases and J by 2 bases, leaving 10 bases between them. CDR3 residues: CASSTGLPYEQYV. CDR3 bases: TGTGCCAGCAGCACAGGACTGCCCTACGAGCAGTACGTC.

Here the CDR3 DNA reads TGTGCCAGCAGAGAGGCCCCTAGCGGATCCTCCTACAATGAGCAGTTCTTC. This encodes CASREAPSGSSYNEQFF. This chain connects TRBV9 to TRBJ2-1; TRBD2 matches 7 bases. Germline loops: CDR1 SGDLS, CDR2 YYNGEE. V was clipped by 5 bases and J by 0 bases; unmatched bases: 11. The CDR3 consists of 17 residues.

V and J are TRBV30 and TRBJ2-5, with 8 bases fitting TRBD1. Germline V gene lookup returns CDR1 GTSNPN and CDR2 SVGIG (reference sequence). V shed 3 bases, J shed 4 bases, and the junction held 4 bases outside the gene matches. The CDR3 spans 13 residues. CDR3 coding DNA: TGTGCCTGGAGCTCCGACAGGGGAGAGACCCAGTACTTC. Its protein is CAWSSDRGETQYF.

V is TRBV5-6 and J is TRBJ1-2; D is unresolved. The CDR3 loop spans 16 amino acids. The V and J ends lost 0 bases and 2 bases respectively, with 14 bases between them. CDR1 and CDR2 (germline): SGHDT, YYEEEE. The CDR3, as DNA: TGTGCCAGCAGCTTGGGATCAGCAGGTCCCAACTATGGCTACACCTTC. Its protein is CASSLGSAGPNYGYTF.

The chain carries TRBV2 and TRBJ2-7, with unresolved D. The length of the CDR3 is 16 residues. CDR1 is SNHLY and CDR2 is FYNNEI in the germline V gene. Trimming cost V 7 bases and J 3 bases, with 22 bases left between them. CDR3 sequence reads: CASKEPFAPINYEQYV. CDR3 DNA: TGTGCCAGCAAAGAGCCGTTCGCTCCAATAAACTACGAGCAGTACGTC.

This chain connects TRBV5-6 to TRBJ2-5; the match to TRBD2 covers 7 bases. V gave up 2 bases and J gave up 2 bases; unmatched junction bases: 6. This CDR3 contains 15 residues. The germline V gene has CDR1 SGHDT and CDR2 YYEEEE. The CDR3 DNA sequence: TGTGCCAGCAGCTTACGTGGGCGGGGGCAAGAGACCCAGTACTTC. The encoded protein is CASSLRGRGQETQYF.

V gene TRBV4-2 combines with J gene TRBJ2-1, with D tentatively TRBD1 or TRBD2 (5 bases each). This CDR3 contains 12 residues. Germline CDR1 LGHNA, CDR2 YNFKEQ. V lost 0 bases and J lost 10, with 7 bases in between. CDR3 nucleotides: TGTGCCAGCAGCCAAGAAGGGGAGGAGCAGTTCTTC. This translates into CASSQEGEEQFF.

J is TRBJ2-1 and V is TRBV6-5; D is possibly TRBD2 (7 bases). The CDR3 sequence is 13 residues long. The V end was cut by 8 bases, the J end by 9 bases, with 17 bases between. The germline V gene has CDR1 MNHEY and CDR2 SVGAGI. In DNA, the CDR3 is TGTGCCAGCCGGCGGCGGGGGCAGGGTGAGCAGTTCTTC. Translated, it gives CASRRRGQGEQFF.

The V gene is TRBV7-9, the J gene TRBJ1-5; no clear D gene. The CDR3 runs 14 residues. Germline assignment: CDR1 SEHNR and CDR2 FQNEAQ (reference sequence). Trimming shortened V by 1 base and J by 10 bases, and 14 bases separated the two germline ends. DNA for the CDR3: TGTGCCAGCAGCTTAGTGGGAACTCAGCCACCCCAGCATTTT. This sequence encodes CASSLVGTQPPQHF.

This CDR3 reads CASSLGGTGLKLFF. The CDR3 DNA reads TGTGCCAGCAGTTTGGGTGGGACAGGGTTGAAACTGTTTTTT. V usage is TRBV28 and J usage is TRBJ1-4; TRBD1 matches at 9 bases. Germline V gene data show CDR1 as MDHEN and CDR2 as SYDVKM. Germline trimming cut 3 bases from V and 11 bases from J; bases unmatched to any gene: 7. The CDR3 totals 14 residues.

The DNA for the CDR3 is TGTGCCAGCAGCTTGGACAGGGGGGTGAACACTGAAGCTTTCTTT. Protein product: CASSLDRGVNTEAFF. The chain couples TRBV7-9 to TRBJ1-1; 10 nucleotides align to TRBD1. CDR1 and CDR2 (germline): SEHNR, FQNEAQ (reference sequence). V shed 3 bases and J 0 bases; nucleotides not matched to a gene: 1. The CDR3 covers 15 residues.

This chain links TRBV5-6 with TRBJ2-2; D unresolved. Germline CDR1 SGHDT, CDR2 YYEEEE. The CDR3 covers 15 residues. Trimming removed 6 bases from V and 4 bases from J, with 16 bases in between. The CDR3 here is CASKLDDLGTGELFF. CDR3 DNA: TGTGCCAGCAAGCTTGACGATCTTGGCACCGGGGAGCTGTTTTTT.

The chain is built from TRBV14 and TRBJ2-3, with D possibly being TRBD1 (5 bases). The CDR3 totals 15 residues. V lost 3 bases, J lost 2 bases, and 12 bases lay in between. The germline V gene encodes CDR1 SGHDN and CDR2 FVKESK. CDR3 nucleotides: TGTGCCAGCAGCCACCGACAGCGTACCACAGATACGCAGTATTTT. Translating it yields CASSHRQRTTDTQYF.

The CDR3 DNA follows: TGTGCCAGCAGCGTACAGGGGACAATCAATCAGCCCCAGCATTTT. Protein sequence: CASSVQGTINQPQHF. V is TRBV7-2 and J is TRBJ1-5, with TRBD1 identical over 7 bases. CDR3 length equals 15 residues. The V and J ends lost 5 bases and 3 bases, in that order; junction bases with no gene match: 7. The V gene's germline CDR1 is SGHTA and CDR2 FQGNSA. Full variable domain (rest looked up from reference TRBV7-2 and TRBJ1-5): GAGVSQSPSNKVTEKGKDVELRCDPISGHTALYWYRQSLGQGLEFLIYFQGNSAPDKSGLPSDRFSAERTGGSVSTLTIQRTQQEDSAVYLCASSVQGTINQPQHFGDGTRLSIL.

This clone was seen more than once but under ten times. The chain employs TRBV2 and TRBJ2-7; no definite D call. Germline CDR1 reads SNHLY; CDR2 reads FYNNEI. V gave up 4 bases and J gave up 3 bases, with 10 bases separating them. The length of the CDR3 is 13 residues. CDR3 sequence reads: CASSVLRDYEQYF. The CDR3 nucleotides are TGTGCCAGCAGTGTCCTAAGAGACTACGAGCAGTACTTC.

The chain carries TRBV11-2 and TRBJ2-5; 8 positions agree with TRBD2. CDR3 size: 16 residues. With V trimmed by 6 bases and J by 5 bases, 14 bases remained unmatched. Germline V gene sequence: CDR1 SGHAT, CDR2 FQNNGV. For the CDR3, the DNA is TGTGCCAGCAGTAGAACGGGACTAGAGGACGGGGAGACCCAGTACTTC. Protein: CASSRTGLEDGETQYF.

The chain couples TRBV29-1 to TRBJ2-5, with D perhaps TRBD1 (6 bases). CDR1 is SQVTM, CDR2 ANQGSEA, per germline. This CDR3 has 13 amino acids. Trimming took 5 bases from V and 5 from J, leaving 15 bases between them. This CDR3 is CSVPIAGVETQYF. Here the CDR3 DNA reads TGCAGCGTTCCTATCGCAGGGGTTGAGACCCAGTACTTC.

This clone occurred a few times. The V and J genes are TRBV5-8 and TRBJ2-7, with D hard to call. This CDR3 comprises 13 residues. Looked up from germline, CDR1 is SGHTS and CDR2 is YDEGEE. The germline V and J ends were trimmed by 4 bases and 4 bases, with 12 bases remaining between them. CDR3 nucleotide sequence: TGTGCCAGCAGCCCCTTGGCGACTTACGAGCAGTACGTC. It specifies CASSPLATYEQYV.

The rearrangement links TRBV5-6 to TRBJ1-3, with 9 bases lining up with TRBD1. CDR1 is SGHDT, CDR2 YYEEEE, per germline. The CDR3 spans 15 residues. Trimming took 4 bases from V and 6 from J; bases not matched to a gene: 8. The DNA for the CDR3 is TGTGCCAGCAGCCCGAGGGACAGGGCAGTAAACACCATATATTTT. Encoded protein: CASSPRDRAVNTIYF.

This clone is a singleton in its sample. This rearrangement joins TRBV27 to TRBJ1-4, with D possibly TRBD1 on 6 matching bases. CDR1 and CDR2 from the germline V gene are MNHEY and SMNVEV (reference sequence). The CDR3 spans 16 residues. Trimming took 10 bases from V and 5 from J, leaving 23 bases between them. The CDR3 loop reads CATARQATTRNEKLFF. The CDR3 DNA reads as TGTGCCACCGCAAGACAGGCCACCACTCGGAATGAAAAACTGTTTTTT.

The rearrangement joins TRBV27 to TRBJ2-7; weak D call: TRBD1 (5 bases). Trimming took 3 bases from V and 8 from J, leaving 11 bases between them. The CDR3 has 12 residues. Germline CDR1 and CDR2: MNHEY and SMNVEV (reference sequence). The CDR3 here is CASSFQGGKQYV. CDR3 nucleotides: TGTGCCAGCAGTTTTCAGGGTGGGAAGCAGTACGTC.